This is a list of T cell receptor beta chains from one sample in a study of CD8 T cells in Susac syndrome. TCRdb reanalysed the immunoSEQ multiplex PCR reads using MiXCR and keeps one entry per CDR3 protein. Of under 200,000 distinct CDR3 sequences listed, roughly nine tenths were seen once; the top ten hold around 0.1%. The sequenced material came from CD4+ T cells from PBMCs. All receptors derive from a human donor with Susac syndrome. Each CDR3 is given with its conserved first and last residue. A D gene is named only where the DNA matches it firmly. Clone size is given for some rows only: seen once, a few or many times, or a class if the clone is expanded.

TRBD2 TRBJ2-1 . TRBV10-2 TGCGCCAGCAGTCAAAATCTAGCGGGGGGTTACAATGAGCAGTTCTTC CASSQNLAGGYNEQFF
. TRBJ1-4 once TRBV6-1 TGTGCCATCAGTAACAGGGACGGGGAAAAACTGTTTTTT CAISNRDGEKLFF
. TRBJ2-1 . TRBV5-6 TGTGCCAGCAGCCGGGTCGCGAAGCGGGATGAGCAGTTCTTC CASSRVAKRDEQFF
TRBD2 TRBJ2-2 . TRBV20-1 TGCAGTGCTAGTCAAGCGGGGAAGAACACCGGGGAGCTGTTTTTT CSASQAGKNTGELFF
. TRBJ1-5 . TRBV4-1 TGCGCCAGCAGCCAGACGGGGGCTGGGAGCAATCAGCCCCAGCATTTT CASSQTGAGSNQPQHF
TRBD1 TRBJ2-5 . TRBV12-3/TRBV12-4 TGTGCCAGCAGACCGAAGACAGGGGGAAGGGAGACCCAGTACTTC CASRPKTGGRETQYF
. TRBJ1-4 . TRBV7-9 TGTGCCAGCAGCACCACGAGGGGTAATGAAAAACTGTTTTTT CASSTTRGNEKLFF
. TRBJ2-5 few TRBV7-8 TGTGCCAGCAGCTTATCCTGGGCAGCGGAGAAGACCCAGTACTTC CASSLSWAAEKTQYF
. TRBJ2-1 few TRBV18 TGTGCCAGCTCATCCAGGGAAAACAATGAGCAGTTCTTC CASSSRENNEQFF
. TRBJ1-4 . TRBV20-1 TGCAGTGCTAGAGAACCGAATAATGAAAAACTGTTTTTT CSAREPNNEKLFF
TRBD2 TRBJ2-7 . TRBV18 TGTGCCAGCTCACCACGACTAGCGGGGGACTACGAGCAGTACTTC CASSPRLAGDYEQYF
TRBD2 TRBJ2-2 . TRBV3-1 TGTGCCAGCAGCCAAGCTGTGCCTAGCGGGAGGATGATGGGGGAGCTGTTTTTT CASSQAVPSGRMMGELFF
. TRBJ2-3 few TRBV28 TGTGCCAGCAGTGCCGGGACCGGGGGCACAGATACGCAGTATTTT CASSAGTGGTDTQYF
TRBD2 TRBJ2-7 . TRBV5-1 TGCGCCAGCAGCATAGCGGGAGGAGACACCTACGAGCAGTACTTC CASSIAGGDTYEQYF
. TRBJ2-7 . TRBV5-1 TGCGCCAGCAGCTTGGCTGGGGGAATAAGGTCCGACGAGCAGTACTTC CASSLAGGIRSDEQYF
. TRBJ1-4 . TRBV28 TGTGCCAGCAGTTTGGCAGGCCAGAAAGAAAAACTGTTTTTT CASSLAGQKEKLFF
TRBD2 TRBJ2-4 once TRBV3-1 TGTGCCAGCAGCCAAACCCGGGGGGGGATAAACATTCAGTACTTC CASSQTRGGINIQYF
. TRBJ1-5 . TRBV20-1 TGCAGTGCTAGTCGTCAGCCCCAGCATTTT CSASRQPQHF
. TRBJ2-3 . TRBV9 TGTGCCAGCAGCGTAGAAGCTAGCACAGATACGCAGTATTTT CASSVEASTDTQYF
. TRBJ2-6 . TRBV6-2/TRBV6-3 TGTGCCAGCAGTTATAGGGCTGGGGCCAACGTCCTGACTTTC CASSYRAGANVLTF
TRBD2 TRBJ2-1 . TRBV7-3 TGTGCCAGCACCCGAGGGCCTAGCGGGATGAATGAGCAGTTCTTC CASTRGPSGMNEQFF
. TRBJ2-5 . TRBV12-3/TRBV12-4 TGTGCCAGCAGTCTTGGTGGGGGGGCCCAAGAGACCCAGTACTTC CASSLGGGAQETQYF
TRBD1 TRBJ1-2 . TRBV6-5 TGTGCCAGCAGTTACACCGGGACAGGAGCACCCCAAGCTAACTATGGCTACACCTTC CASSYTGTGAPQANYGYTF
. TRBJ2-2 . TRBV7-3 TGTGCCAGCAGCTTTCAAACCGGGGAGCTGTTTTTT CASSFQTGELFF
. TRBJ2-7 . TRBV11-2 TGTGCCAGCAGCCCCCCCACAGATACCTACGAGCAGTACTTC CASSPPTDTYEQYF
TRBD1 TRBJ1-3 . TRBV29-1 TGCAGCGTTGGTTTCGGGACAGGCGGAAACACCATATATTTT CSVGFGTGGNTIYF
. TRBJ2-2 . TRBV7-3 TGTGCCAGCAGCTTAATATCTACCGGGGAGCTGTTTTTT CASSLISTGELFF
. TRBJ2-7 . TRBV4-2 TGTGCCAGCAGCCAAGGAGAAACCTACGAGCAGTACTTC CASSQGETYEQYF
TRBD2 TRBJ2-4 . TRBV4-2 TGTGCCAGCAGCCTTGAGAGCGGGATGGCCTCCAAAAACATTCAGTACTTC CASSLESGMASKNIQYF
. TRBJ1-5 . TRBV4-1 TGCGCCAGCAGCCATTCACCGACCTGGGAAAATCAGCCCCAGCATTTT CASSHSPTWENQPQHF
. TRBJ1-5 . TRBV19 TGTGCCAGTATTGATGGAGGGGCGGGTCAGCCCCAGCATTTT CASIDGGAGQPQHF
TRBD2 TRBJ2-5 . TRBV2 TGTGCCAGCAGTCTCGGGACTAGTAAAGAGACCCAGTACTTC CASSLGTSKETQYF
TRBD1 TRBJ1-3 . TRBV15 TGTGCCACCAGCGGGGGGACAGGGCTCTTCTCTGGAAACACCATATATTTT CATSGGTGLFSGNTIYF
TRBD1 TRBJ1-1 . TRBV12-3/TRBV12-4 TGTGCCAGCAGTTTTGGGACAGAGGAGACCACTGAAGCTTTCTTT CASSFGTEETTEAFF
TRBD1 TRBJ1-2 . TRBV27 TGTGCCAGCAGTACCTACCGGGACAGGGTTCGTTATGGCTACACCTTC CASSTYRDRVRYGYTF
. TRBJ1-6 . TRBV15 TGTGCCACCAGCAGAGGTTCCCCACCCCTCCACTTT CATSRGSPPLHF
. TRBJ2-1 . TRBV20-1 TGCAGTGCCAAAAGAGAGGGGGGCTCCTCCTACAATGAGCAGTTCTTC CSAKREGGSSYNEQFF
. TRBJ2-7 . TRBV7-9 TGTGCCAGCAGCTTCGAAGCGGGCGAGCAGTACTTC CASSFEAGEQYF
TRBD2 TRBJ2-1 . TRBV4-2 TGTGCCAGCAGCCAAGCGCTAGCGGGAGTAGGGAATGAGCAGTTCTTC CASSQALAGVGNEQFF
TRBD2 TRBJ2-7 . TRBV5-1 TGCGCCAGCAGCCCCAGACTAGCGGGAGTCTACGAGCAGTACTTC CASSPRLAGVYEQYF
TRBD2 TRBJ2-3 . TRBV18 TGTGCCAGCTCACCCATGAGCGGGGGAGATACGCAGTATTTT CASSPMSGGDTQYF
TRBD2 TRBJ2-4 once TRBV2 TGTGCCAGCAGACTGGGACTAGCGGGAGGGCCGGTGCAAAACATTCAGTACTTC CASRLGLAGGPVQNIQYF
. TRBJ2-2 once TRBV5-1 TGCGCCAGCAGCTTGGTGACAGGCCACACCGGGGAGCTGTTTTTT CASSLVTGHTGELFF
TRBD1 TRBJ2-3 . TRBV20-1 TGCAGTGCTAGGGACAGGGTCACAGATACGCAGTATTTT CSARDRVTDTQYF
TRBD1 TRBJ1-2 . TRBV5-1 TGCGCCAGCAGCTCTACACCACCGGGACAGAGCTATGGCTACACCTTC CASSSTPPGQSYGYTF
TRBD2 TRBJ2-7 . TRBV3-1 TGTGCCAGCAGGAGGACTAGCGGGAGCTCCTACGAGCAGTACTTC CASRRTSGSSYEQYF
. TRBJ1-2 once TRBV25-1 TGTGCCAGCAGATTAGACAGCTATGGCTACACCTTC CASRLDSYGYTF
TRBD2 TRBJ2-1 . TRBV12-3/TRBV12-4 TGTGCCAGCAGTTCTACTAGCGGGGAAATCTACAATGAGCAGTTCTTC CASSSTSGEIYNEQFF
TRBD2 TRBJ2-3 once TRBV20-1 TGCAGTGCTAGCGGGAGGAACACAGATACGCAGTATTTT CSASGRNTDTQYF
. TRBJ1-1 . TRBV19 TGTGCCAGTAGTAAGAACGCTGCCCTTGTGGCTGAAGCTTTCTTT CASSKNAALVAEAFF
TRBD1 TRBJ2-7 once TRBV2 TGTGCCAGCGGGAGACAGGGGGCCCCCTACGAGCAGTACTTC CASGRQGAPYEQYF
. TRBJ2-7 once TRBV20-1 TGCAGTGCCCCTAGACCGAACTCCTACGAGCAGTACTTC CSAPRPNSYEQYF
. TRBJ2-3 . TRBV30 TGTGCCTGGAGGACCCGGCCTAGCACAGATACGCAGTATTTT CAWRTRPSTDTQYF
TRBD1 TRBJ1-2 . TRBV20-1 TGCAGTGCTGGACAGGGGAGAGATGGCTACACCTTC CSAGQGRDGYTF
. TRBJ2-2 once TRBV5-1 TGCGCCAGCTCCCAAGGGGGGGCCTACACCGGGGAGCTGTTTTTT CASSQGGAYTGELFF